Below, 13 T cell receptor beta chains from the same sample are listed, as sequenced in a study of shared clonotypes between healthy human individuals. Sequencing used immunoSEQ multiplex PCR; TCRdb keeps in-frame clones, though not all of them. The repertoire has 2 million to 3 million clones, around 90% of them found once; the top ten carry 0.11% to 0.15%. Sequenced input: naive CD4+ T cells sorted from blood. Described subset: CD45RA+ positively selected. The receptors were gathered from a man aged 18 to 30 in good health.

The genes are TRBV30 and TRBJ1-1; 12 nucleotides align to TRBD1. V shed 0 bases and J 2 bases; nucleotides not matched to a gene: 16. CDR3 length: 20 residues. The germline CDR1 and CDR2 sequences are GTSNPN and SVGIG (reference sequence). In nucleotides, the CDR3 is TGTGCCTGGAGTGTACCATTATTTCTGGGACAGGGGGCCTTAAACACTGAAGCTTTCTTT. Amino acids: CAWSVPLFLGQGALNTEAFF. Variable domain in full (rest from reference TRBV30 and TRBJ1-1): SQTIHQWPATLVQPVGSPLSLECTVEGTSNPNLYWYRQAAGRGLQLLFYSVGIGQISSEVPQNLSASRPQDRQFILSSKKLLLSDSGFYLCAWSVPLFLGQGALNTEAFFGQGTRLTVV.

This clone was observed once. This chain joins TRBV7-9 and TRBJ1-1; no clear D. This CDR3 region has 13 residues. Trimming pared 1 base from V and 4 bases from J, leaving 7 bases between. CDR1 and CDR2 (germline): SEHNR, FQNEAQ (reference sequence). The CDR3 sequence is CASSLEHGTEAFF. The CDR3 DNA follows: TGTGCCAGCAGCTTAGAGCACGGCACTGAAGCTTTCTTT. The full variable domain, completed using reference TRBV7-9 and TRBJ1-1, is DTGVSQNPRHKITKRGQNVTFRCDPISEHNRLYWYRQTLGQGPEFLTYFQNEAQLEKSRLLSDRFSAERPKGSFSTLEIQRTEQGDSAMYLCASSLEHGTEAFFGQGTRLTVV.

This sequence joins TRBV6-1 and TRBJ1-3; D may be TRBD1 (5 bases). This CDR3 contains 13 residues. Germline V lookup: CDR1 MNHNS, CDR2 SASEGT. The ends were cut back, 10 bases at V and 3 bases at J, with 13 bases in the middle. This CDR3 reads CATYQGGGNTIYF. The CDR3 DNA reads as TGTGCCACATATCAGGGTGGTGGAAACACCATATATTTT.

This chain joins TRBV30 and TRBJ1-2; D possibly corresponds to TRBD1 (5 bases). The CDR3 length is 16 residues. Germline V lookup: CDR1 GTSNPN, CDR2 SVGIG (reference sequence). V lost 1 base to trimming and J lost 0 bases, with 15 bases between them. The CDR3 nucleotides read TGTGCCTGGAGTGCGTGGACAAATACTACTAACTATGGCTACACCTTC. This gives the protein CAWSAWTNTTNYGYTF.

The V call is TRBV6-5, the J call TRBJ1-6, with 8 bases aligning to TRBD1. The CDR3 has 13 amino acids. With 5 bases clipped from V and 11 bases from J, the junction kept 5 bases outside the gene matches. Looked up from germline, CDR1 is MNHEY and CDR2 is SVGAGI. The CDR3 is CASSTPGQAPLHF. CDR3 in DNA: TGTGCCAGCAGTACCCCGGGACAGGCACCCCTCCACTTT.

This sequence joins TRBV9 and TRBJ1-3; 7 bases map to TRBD1. The germline V gene encodes CDR1 SGDLS and CDR2 YYNGEE. After removal of 0 bases from V and 4 bases from J, the junction contained 4 bases not matched to a gene. The CDR3 is made up of 15 amino acids. The CDR3 is CASSVEPGQGNTIYF. The DNA for the CDR3 is TGTGCCAGCAGCGTAGAACCGGGACAGGGAAACACCATATATTTT.

This chain links TRBV6-5 with TRBJ1-3; D gene uncertain. Trimming took 2 bases from V and 5 from J, leaving 7 bases between them. The length of the CDR3 is 13 residues. Germline V gene sequence: CDR1 MNHEY, CDR2 SVGAGI. CDR3 DNA sequence: TGTGCCAGCAGTTACAGTGGTAGAAACACCATATATTTT. This translates into CASSYSGRNTIYF.

V usage is TRBV5-1 and J usage is TRBJ1-1, with a possible D match to TRBD1 (5 bases). V lost 4 bases and J 10 bases, leaving 14 bases between the germline ends. The CDR3 runs 12 residues. Germline assignment: CDR1 SGHRS and CDR2 YFSETQ. CDR3 protein: CASSPLGGLAFF. The CDR3 coding sequence is TGCGCCAGCAGCCCACTCGGGGGGTTAGCTTTCTTT.

The genes are TRBV5-4 and TRBJ2-3; D might be TRBD2 (6 bases). The germline CDR1 and CDR2 sequences are SGHNT and YYREEE (reference sequence). The CDR3 is made up of 17 amino acids. Between the trimmed V and J ends, which lost 0 bases and 1 base, there was a span of 15 bases. The CDR3 here is CASSLVIIGGRTDTQYF. The CDR3, as DNA: TGTGCCAGCAGCTTGGTAATTATCGGGGGACGCACAGATACGCAGTATTTT.

Note on this clone: Other nucleotide sequences from this sample produce the same CDR3. The chain joins TRBV5-1 to TRBJ2-7; 9 nucleotides align to TRBD1. Germline lookup yields CDR1 SGHRS and CDR2 YFSETQ. The V and J ends lost 4 bases and 3 bases, in that order; junction bases with no gene match: 2. This CDR3 is built from 13 residues. The chain's CDR3 is CASSRTGDYEQYF. The CDR3 DNA sequence: TGCGCCAGCAGCAGGACAGGGGACTACGAGCAGTACTTC.

Comments on this clone: This same CDR3 is encoded by further DNA sequences in the sample. The chain couples TRBV28 to TRBJ2-7, with a possible D match to TRBD1 (6 bases). CDR3 length: 13 amino acids. V was pared by 3 bases and J by 2 bases, with 8 bases between. Germline CDR1 reads MDHEN; CDR2 reads SYDVKM. CDR3 sequence (DNA): TGTGCCAGCAGTTTCCAGGGGCCCTACGAGCAGTACTTC. Translation gives CASSFQGPYEQYF.

The rearrangement uses TRBV11-2 and TRBJ2-1; possibly TRBD1 for D (7 bases). V lost 5 bases and J lost 9, with 20 bases in between. The germline CDR1 and CDR2 sequences are SGHAT and FQNNGV. The CDR3 has 15 amino acids. The CDR3 coding sequence is TGTGCCAGCAGCCATGGGCCGGAGGGGGCGGGTGAGCAGTTCTTC. Protein product: CASSHGPEGAGEQFF.

This chain uses TRBV4-1 with TRBJ2-1; the D is unclear. V was cut by 1 base and J by 9 bases, with 10 bases left in between. Germline V gene data show CDR1 as MGHRA and CDR2 as YSYEKL. There are 13 residues in the CDR3. In DNA form, the CDR3 reads TGCGCCAGCAGCCAAGTAGAGAGGTTTGAGCAGTTCTTC. As protein: CASSQVERFEQFF.